These 10 T cell receptor beta chains share one sample of origin, sequenced in a study of T cells in Graves' hyperthyroidism and ophthalmopathy. Researchers amplified the TCR beta CDR3 regions from RNA transcripts. Researchers ran a first-round RT-PCR on the TCR CDR3 using the HTBI primer set. TCRdb fed the multiplex PCR reads into MiXCR, producing one record per CDR3 protein. This table has 250,000 to 300,000 distinct CDR3 sequences, roughly an eighth appearing once. Sequenced input: blood. The receptors stem from a woman in her 40s with Graves' hyperthyroidism.

Concerning this clonotype: A read error may explain this, as a much larger clone is one base away. The chain joins TRBV7-9 to TRBJ2-7, with D possibly matching TRBD2 (6 bases). Per the germline V gene, CDR1 is SEHNR and CDR2 is FQNEAQ (reference sequence). CDR3 size: 15 residues. Here the CDR3 reads CAGSLASGLNYEQYF. The CDR3 region has the DNA TGTGCCGGCAGCTTAGCGTCGGGACTGAACTACGAGCAGTACTTC.

V and J are TRBV12-3 or TRBV12-4 and TRBJ1-1; unclear D gene. The CDR3 is 17 residues long. Trimming removed 4 bases from V and 5 bases from J, with 23 bases in between. The CDR3 spells CASSSPFLGRVRTEAFF. Written as DNA, the CDR3 is TGTGCCAGCAGTTCGCCGTTTTTGGGAAGGGTAAGGACTGAAGCTTTCTTT.

The rearrangement links TRBV3-1 to TRBJ1-6; D is undetermined. V lost 0 bases to trimming and J lost 14 bases, with 5 bases between them. The CDR3 is 11 residues long. Germline V gene data show CDR1 as LGHDT and CDR2 as YNNKEL (reference sequence). CDR3 nucleotide sequence: TGTGCCAGCAGCCAAGATTGGGCCCTCCACTTT. This codes for CASSQDWALHF.

This clonotype was counted at least ten times. The chain joins TRBV6-1 to TRBJ1-5; the D gene is possibly TRBD1 (5 bases). The CDR3 totals 13 residues. Germline CDR1 reads MNHNS; CDR2 reads SASEGT. Trimming stripped 6 bases from V and 5 bases from J, with 11 bases between. The CDR3 nucleotides are TGTGCCAGCAGGGGACGGATAGATCAGCCCCAGCATTTT. It encodes CASRGRIDQPQHF.

This clonotype has more than one count but fewer than ten. The CDR3 region is CASSVSRGSWNEQFF. CDR3 nucleotide sequence: TGTGCCAGCAGCGTATCGCGCGGGAGCTGGAATGAGCAGTTCTTC. This rearrangement joins TRBV9 to TRBJ2-1; TRBD2 matches at 7 bases. Trimming removed 1 base from V and 7 bases from J; junction bases left unmatched: 8. The CDR3 has 15 residues. Germline V gene sequence: CDR1 SGDLS, CDR2 YYNGEE. Full variable domain (missing parts from reference TRBV9 and TRBJ2-1): DSGVTQTPKHLITATGQRVTLRCSPRSGDLSVYWYQQSLDQGLQFLIQYYNGEERAKGNILERFSAQQFPDLHSELNLSSLELGDSALYFCASSVSRGSWNEQFFGPGTRLTVL.

In its sample, this clonotype was seen many times. The chain is built from TRBV19 and TRBJ1-4; 9 bases align to TRBD1. Germline assignment: CDR1 LNHDA and CDR2 SQIVND (reference sequence). The CDR3 covers 14 residues. Unmatched junction bases numbered 6, after V lost 5 bases and J lost 8 bases. CDR3 residues: CASSSDRGLEKLFF. CDR3 nucleotides: TGTGCCAGTAGTTCGGACAGGGGATTAGAAAAACTGTTTTTT. Full variable domain (missing parts from reference TRBV19 and TRBJ1-4): DGGITQSPKYLFRKEGQNVTLSCEQNLNHDAMYWYRQDPGQGLRLIYYSQIVNDFQKGDIAEGYSVSREKKESFPLTVTSAQKNPTAFYLCASSSDRGLEKLFFGSGTQLSVL.

This clonotype was seen at least ten times. This chain links TRBV18 with TRBJ1-5, with D maybe TRBD1 (5 bases). The CDR3 sequence is 15 residues long. Trimming removed 3 bases at V and 5 bases at J, with 14 bases between. The V gene's germline CDR1 is KGHSH and CDR2 LQKENI. The CDR3 DNA sequence: TGTGCCAGCTCACCTAACGCGGGGACCGATCAGCCCCAGCATTTT. Translating it yields CASSPNAGTDQPQHF.

This rearrangement joins TRBV20-1 to TRBJ2-2, with unresolved D. Germline CDR1 reads DFQATT; CDR2 reads SNEGSKA (reference sequence). CDR3 size: 13 residues. CDR3 in amino acids: CNATRQPAGELFF. The CDR3 nucleotides are TGCAATGCGACTCGCCAACCCGCCGGGGAGCTGTTTTTT.

This clonotype was observed many times. This chain links TRBV5-1 with TRBJ2-5, with 9 nucleotides matching TRBD2. Germline V gene data show CDR1 as SGHRS and CDR2 as YFSETQ. The CDR3 is 17 amino acids. V lost 0 bases to trimming and J lost 5 bases; unmatched junction nucleotides: 11. Here the CDR3 DNA reads TGCGCCAGCAGCTTGGAAGGCGCTAGCGGGATGGGGGAGACCCAGTACTTC. Translating gives CASSLEGASGMGETQYF.

The table lists this clonotype with many counts. This chain connects TRBV11-2 to TRBJ2-5; 7 nucleotides align to TRBD2. Trimming cost V 5 bases and J 4 bases; bases outside gene matches: 7. The CDR3 is made up of 14 amino acids. The V gene's germline CDR1 is SGHAT and CDR2 FQNNGV. The CDR3 region has the DNA TGTGCCAGCAGCCCGAATACGGGAGGAGAGACCCAGTACTTC. It yields the protein CASSPNTGGETQYF.